The 2 T cell receptor beta chains listed next were all sequenced from one sample in a study of blood T cells in healthy people across ages. Alongside a J-beta primer mix, a sample-barcoded 5' primer served in a second PCR lasting roughly 7 to 12 cycles. Each CDR3 protein is one row after TCRdb ran MiXCR on the 5' RACE reads. The sample lists approximately 800,000 distinct CDR3 sequences, less than 80% seen once, with 28% in the top ten. Source material: blood. The receptors derive from a man aged 25 to 40 in good health.

The gene calls are TRBV12-3 or TRBV12-4 and TRBJ2-1; 7 bases are a match to TRBD2. The closer fit of TRBJ2-7 to the DNA end suggests the J call may be wrong. CDR3 length: 16 amino acids. CDR3 nucleotide sequence: TGTGCCAGCAGTTCCCCCCGCGGGGGAGCGGACAATGAGCAGTACTTC. The encoded protein is CASSSPRGGADNEQYF.

CDR3 sequence (DNA): TGCAGCGTTGAAGAACCGGGCAAGCGGGTCCACGAGCAGTACTTC. It yields the protein CSVEEPGKRVHEQYF. The rearrangement links TRBV29-1 to TRBJ2-4; weak D call: TRBD2 (6 bases). The DNA matches TRBJ2-7 better at its end, which makes the J call doubtful. CDR3 size: 15 residues. The germline gives CDR1 SQVTM, CDR2 ANQGSEA.